The 3 T cell receptor beta chains below were found in one sample sequenced in a study of T cell responses to AZD1222 COVID-19 vaccine. Using immunoSEQ multiplex PCR, the repertoire was profiled, and TCRdb retains in-frame clones only, with some absent. The sample shows some 150,000 clones, 90% to 95% of them seen only once. The starting material was peripheral blood, obtained 28 days after the second AZD1222 dose. These receptors originate from an adult who received the AZD1222 COVID-19 vaccine.

This sequence joins TRBV28 and TRBJ2-7; possible D gene TRBD1, 5 bases. The V end was cut by 5 bases, the J end by 3 bases, with 14 bases between. Per the germline V gene, CDR1 is MDHEN and CDR2 is SYDVKM. This CDR3 has 14 amino acids. As DNA, the CDR3 is TGTGCCAGCAGTACCCGACAGCAACTCTACGAGCAGTACTTC. The encoded protein is CASSTRQQLYEQYF.

The genes are TRBV27 and TRBJ1-1; D unresolved. Trimming took 4 bases from V and 5 from J, leaving 17 bases between them. In germline, CDR1 is MNHEY, CDR2 SMNVEV (reference sequence). The CDR3 is made up of 15 amino acids. The CDR3 reads CASSSVSTWGTEAFF. In DNA, the CDR3 is TGTGCCAGCAGTTCTGTAAGTACCTGGGGAACTGAAGCTTTCTTT.

V and J are TRBV3-1 (or the pseudogene TRBV3-2) and TRBJ1-6, with 7 bases fitting TRBD1. The CDR3 spans 14 residues. The trim removed 5 bases at V and 8 bases at J, leaving 6 bases unmatched. Germline CDR1 and CDR2: LGHDT and YNNKEL (reference sequence). This CDR3 is CASSSRDRHSPLHF. As DNA, the CDR3 is TGTGCCAGCAGCTCCCGGGACAGACATTCACCCCTCCACTTT.